These T cell receptor beta chains were read from a single sample in a study of shared clonotypes between healthy human individuals. Measured with immunoSEQ multiplex PCR; TCRdb has only the in-frame clones, and not every one. This sample has around 2,100,000 clones, with approximately 94% found just once. The material sequenced was naive CD8+ T cells sorted from blood. These TCRs come from a man aged 18 to 35 in good health. CDR3s include the opening cysteine and the closing phenylalanine or tryptophan. The order of the fields is V gene, J gene, D gene, CDR3 protein. D genes are given only for firm matches.

TRBV6-1	TRBJ1-6	TRBD1	CASSEIQGALNSPLHF
TRBV30	TRBJ2-3	TRBD1	CAWETGGASTDTQYF
TRBV28	TRBJ1-5	.	CASSLSHGQWDQPQHF
TRBV6-1	.	.	CASSDGGTYEQYF
TRBV27	TRBJ1-5	.	CASSSTIMGAQHF
TRBV9	TRBJ2-7	.	CASSAGPDSYEQYF
TRBV10-2	TRBJ2-1	.	CASSELDASSYNEQFF
TRBV5-6	TRBJ1-1	.	CASSRTLNTEAFF
TRBV2	TRBJ1-6	.	CASTEDGISPLHF
TRBV28	TRBJ2-7	.	CASSLSGLSGYEQYF
TRBV7-9	TRBJ1-2	.	CASSLGISELPYGYTF
TRBV21-1	TRBJ2-5	.	CASSKVEGEETQYF
TRBV2	TRBJ1-4	TRBD1	CASRAGQGAVTNEKLFF
TRBV6-5	TRBJ2-7	.	CASSYASSYEQYF
TRBV6-6	TRBJ2-7	.	CASSYTAAYEQYF
TRBV15	TRBJ2-7	TRBD2	CATSEGGLAGGYEQYF
TRBV15	TRBJ1-5	.	CATSRERQDNQPQHF
TRBV28	TRBJ2-7	TRBD2	CASSSFGGPRGAYEQYF
TRBV5-6	TRBJ2-7	TRBD1	CASSQTGSYEQYF
TRBV11-2	TRBJ2-7	TRBD1	CASSFLGTEVEQYF
TRBV4-1	TRBJ1-1	.	CASSQWEQANTEAFF
TRBV5-4	TRBJ1-2	TRBD1	CASSFAGGAEGYTF
TRBV27	TRBJ1-5	.	CASRPLGGNQPQHF
TRBV29-1	TRBJ2-7	TRBD1	CSVAGQGGSYEQYF
TRBV6-4	TRBJ2-7	TRBD1	CASSEEGTTGGEYEQYF
TRBV7-6	TRBJ2-1	TRBD2	CASSAGLAVASYNEQFF
TRBV10-1	TRBJ2-5	TRBD2	CASSGAGPQETQYF